This passage covers 26 T cell receptor beta chains from one sample sequenced in a study of response to subunit inactivated influenza vaccine. In TCRdb, the RT-PCR reads were re-called with MiXCR into one record per CDR3 protein. The profile covers some 850,000 distinct CDR3 sequences, with about 18% appearing a single time and 11% taken by the ten largest. The sequenced sample was PBMCs from blood, obtained around 5 days after vaccination. Source of these receptors: a man between 45 and 60 years old who received an inactivated influenza vaccine.

This clonotype occurred a few times. The chain recombines TRBV24-1 with TRBJ2-7; the D is unclear. The V end lost 2 bases, the J end lost 7 bases, and 11 bases lay between the germline ends. Germline V gives CDR1 KGHDR, CDR2 SFDVKD. This CDR3 is built from 13 residues. CDR3 in amino acids: CATSDWTEGEQYF. The CDR3 region has the DNA TGTGCCACCAGTGATTGGACGGAAGGGGAGCAGTACTTC.

The table lists this clonotype with a few counts. This chain links TRBV24-1 with TRBJ1-5; D remains ambiguous. The CDR3 length is 12 residues. CDR1 KGHDR and CDR2 SFDVKD come from the germline V gene. Trimming pared 6 bases from V and 4 bases from J, leaving 6 bases between. CDR3 in amino acids: CATSKDNQPQHF. CDR3 DNA sequence: TGTGCCACCAGTAAGGATAATCAGCCCCAGCATTTT.

This clonotype was observed at least ten times. The junction departs from germline at one end; a sequencing error may be responsible. The chain links TRBV3-1 to TRBJ2-5; TRBD1 might be the D (5 bases). Germline values: CDR1 LGHDT, CDR2 YNNKEL (reference sequence). This CDR3 has 14 amino acids. In nucleotides, the CDR3 is TGCGCCAGCAGCCAAGACAGAGTCCAAGAGACCCAGTACTTC. Protein sequence: CASSQDRVQETQYF.

Note on this clonotype: This could be a read error, since a much larger clone is one nucleotide away. V gene TRBV20-1 combines with J gene TRBJ2-1, with 7 bases lining up with TRBD2. In germline, CDR1 is DFQATT, CDR2 SNEGSKA (reference sequence). This CDR3 is 12 amino acids long. The CDR3 protein is CCAKPGGGEQFF. The CDR3 DNA sequence: TGCTGTGCTAAGCCGGGGGGTGGCGAGCAGTTCTTC.

This clonotype was counted ten times or more. This chain joins TRBV13 and TRBJ2-7; the match to TRBD2 covers 12 bases. Trimming cost V 5 bases and J 7 bases; bases outside gene matches: 9. CDR3 size: 15 residues. CDR1 is PRHDT, CDR2 FYEKMQ, per germline (reference sequence). CDR3 nucleotides: TGTGCCAGCAGCCGAGGTTGGCTAGCGGGAGGGGAGCAGTACTTC. It encodes CASSRGWLAGGEQYF.

The gene calls are TRBV7-9 and TRBJ2-7; D may match TRBD1 or TRBD2 (5 bases each). Per the germline V gene, CDR1 is SEHNR and CDR2 is FQNEAQ (reference sequence). The CDR3 has 15 residues. The V end lost 5 bases, the J end lost 6 bases, and 20 bases lay between the germline ends. Here the CDR3 reads CASSKPGPSSGEQYF. In nucleotides, the CDR3 is TGTGCCAGCAGCAAACCGGGACCATCTTCGGGCGAGCAGTACTTC.

The chain is built from TRBV4-2 and TRBJ2-2, with D maybe TRBD2 (5 bases). In germline, CDR1 is LGHNA, CDR2 YNFKEQ. The CDR3 sequence is 15 residues long. Trimming removed 5 bases from V and 1 base from J, with 11 bases in between. CDR3 loop: CASSTGLRNTGELFF. In DNA form, the CDR3 reads TGTGCCAGCAGCACTGGACTCAGGAACACCGGGGAGCTGTTTTTT.

Only a few counts were recorded for this clonotype. This rearrangement joins TRBV20-1 to TRBJ1-1; tentative D call: TRBD1 (5 bases). Germline lookup yields CDR1 DFQATT and CDR2 SNEGSKA (reference sequence). V lost 0 bases, J lost 1 base, and 12 bases lay in between. This CDR3 has 15 amino acids. Here the CDR3 reads CSARDSGAPNTEAFF. The CDR3 region has the DNA TGCAGTGCTAGAGATTCCGGGGCCCCGAACACTGAAGCTTTCTTT.

This clonotype was recorded many times. This chain connects TRBV20-1 to TRBJ2-5, with 8 nucleotides matching TRBD1. The CDR3 contains 13 residues. The germline gives CDR1 DFQATT, CDR2 SNEGSKA (reference sequence). The trim removed 3 bases at V and 4 bases at J, leaving 4 bases unmatched. Here the CDR3 reads CSASVRGRETQYF. CDR3 DNA sequence: TGCAGTGCTAGTGTCAGGGGGCGAGAGACCCAGTACTTC.

The chain combines TRBV5-1 with TRBJ1-4, with 7 bases lining up with TRBD1. This CDR3 is built from 14 residues. In germline, CDR1 is SGHRS, CDR2 YFSETQ. The junction had 7 bases not matched to a gene; V was cut back by 4 bases and J by 7 bases. The DNA for the CDR3 is TGCGCCAGCAGCGCCACAGGGGAGAGTGAAAAACTGTTTTTT. Amino acids: CASSATGESEKLFF.

Only a few counts were recorded for this clonotype. J is TRBJ1-3 and V is TRBV5-5, with no clear D. CDR3 length: 13 amino acids. Looked up from germline, CDR1 is SGHKS and CDR2 is YYEKEE (reference sequence). Deletions cut 4 bases from V and 2 bases from J, with 7 bases between. CDR3 nucleotides: TGTGCCAGCAGCCGGAATACTGGAAACACCATATATTTT. This sequence encodes CASSRNTGNTIYF.

The rearrangement joins TRBV10-1 to TRBJ1-5; D is undetermined. Per germline, CDR1 WNHNN and CDR2 SYGVQD (reference sequence). This CDR3 has 12 amino acids. V was cut by 6 bases and J by 7 bases, with 10 bases left in between. The CDR3 sequence: CASSMTEQPQHF. CDR3 sequence (DNA): TGCGCCAGCAGCATGACCGAACAGCCCCAGCATTTT.

The V call is TRBV12-3 or TRBV12-4, the J call TRBJ2-7, with 8 bases matching TRBD1. V dropped 3 bases and J dropped 6; count of bases not matched to a gene: 4. This CDR3 comprises 13 residues. Here the CDR3 reads CASSLTGASEQYF. As DNA, the CDR3 is TGTGCCAGCAGTTTGACAGGGGCAAGCGAGCAGTACTTC.

This clonotype was seen more than once but under ten times. This chain uses TRBV20-1 with TRBJ2-7, with D tentatively TRBD1 (6 bases). Trimming shortened V by 1 base and J by 2 bases, and 15 bases separated the two germline ends. The CDR3 contains 15 residues. CDR1 is DFQATT and CDR2 is SNEGSKA in the germline V gene (reference sequence). CDR3 loop: CSARGARGATYEQYF. In DNA form, the CDR3 reads TGCAGTGCTAGAGGAGCCAGGGGTGCCACCTACGAGCAGTACTTC.

This clonotype was detected many times. The chain uses TRBV5-5 and TRBJ1-1; TRBD1 is a possible D gene (6 bases). The CDR3 covers 17 residues. Trimming removed 2 bases at V and 2 bases at J, with 19 bases between. Per germline, CDR1 SGHKS and CDR2 YYEKEE (reference sequence). The CDR3 loop is CASSFGPGADRNTEAFF. In DNA, the CDR3 is TGTGCCAGCAGCTTCGGACCGGGGGCCGATCGAAACACTGAAGCTTTCTTT. Drawing the rest from reference TRBV5-5 and TRBJ1-1, the complete variable domain is DAGVTQSPTHLIKTRGQQVTLRCSPISGHKSVSWYQQVLGQGPQFIFQYYEKEERGRGNFPDRFSARQFPNYSSELNVNALLLGDSALYLCASSFGPGADRNTEAFFGQGTRLTVV.

This clonotype has more than one count but fewer than ten. This rearrangement joins TRBV7-9 to TRBJ2-7; 7 bases match TRBD1. The junction had 6 bases not matched to a gene; V was cut back by 1 base and J by 6 bases. The CDR3 consists of 14 residues. Germline CDR1 is SEHNR and CDR2 is FQNEAQ (reference sequence). This CDR3 reads CASSLGQGVGEQYF. Written as DNA, the CDR3 is TGTGCCAGCAGCTTAGGCCAGGGGGTAGGCGAGCAGTACTTC.

The gene calls are TRBV20-1 and TRBJ2-7; 9 nucleotides line up with TRBD2. The CDR3 totals 12 residues. Looked up from germline, CDR1 is DFQATT and CDR2 is SNEGSKA (reference sequence). The J segment lost 3 bases and the V segment lost 7 bases, leaving 4 bases of the junction unmatched. DNA of the CDR3: TGCAGTGTTCGGCGGGGGGGCTACGAGCAGTACTTC. Amino acid sequence: CSVRRGGYEQYF.

A few counts support this clonotype. The chain recombines TRBV11-3 with TRBJ2-1; the match to TRBD2 covers 9 bases. This CDR3 region has 23 residues. Germline loops: CDR1 SGHNT, CDR2 YENEEA. V shed 1 base and J 0 bases; nucleotides not matched to a gene: 22. The CDR3 sequence: CASSLVVGHPAGGPLTSYNEQFF. As DNA, the CDR3 is TGTGCCAGCAGCTTAGTAGTCGGCCACCCAGCGGGGGGCCCTTTAACCTCCTACAATGAGCAGTTCTTC.

J is TRBJ2-1 and V is TRBV12-3 or TRBV12-4; D is ambiguous. V dropped 5 bases and J dropped 3 bases, with 11 bases sitting between them. CDR3 size: 14 residues. The CDR3 sequence is CASSPQPSYNEQFF. The CDR3 DNA reads as TGTGCCAGCAGTCCCCAGCCGAGCTACAATGAGCAGTTCTTC.

The chain combines TRBV9 with TRBJ1-2; no clear D gene. Deletions cut 4 bases from V and 0 bases from J, with 13 bases between. This CDR3 comprises 15 residues. Germline CDR1 SGDLS, CDR2 YYNGEE. The CDR3 protein is CASSSRTGTNYGYTF. The CDR3 DNA reads as TGTGCCAGCAGCTCTCGGACGGGGACTAACTATGGCTACACCTTC.

This clonotype was picked up many times. The chain couples TRBV29-1 to TRBJ2-3, with D perhaps being TRBD1 or TRBD2 (6 bases each). The V end was cut by 4 bases, the J end by 0 bases, with 14 bases between. CDR3 size: 15 residues. Per germline, CDR1 SQVTM and CDR2 ANQGSEA. The DNA for the CDR3 is TGCAGCGTTGGGGGGCAGGGGACTAGCACAGATACGCAGTATTTT. Translation: CSVGGQGTSTDTQYF.

This clonotype was seen a few times. V gene TRBV4-1 combines with J gene TRBJ1-1; 10 positions agree with TRBD1. The germline V gene encodes CDR1 MGHRA and CDR2 YSYEKL. The junction had 13 bases not matched to a gene; V was cut back by 1 base and J by 5 bases. The CDR3 contains 18 residues. CDR3 sequence (DNA): TGCGCCAGCAGCCAAGGTCACCGTCTAAGGACAGGGGGAACTGAAGCTTTCTTT. Protein sequence: CASSQGHRLRTGGTEAFF.

The chain joins TRBV29-1 to TRBJ2-3, with D perhaps matching TRBD2 (7 bases). The ends were cut back, 6 bases at V and 4 bases at J, with 20 bases in the middle. This CDR3 spans 15 amino acids. Germline V lookup: CDR1 SQVTM, CDR2 ANQGSEA. DNA of the CDR3: TGCAGCGTCCAGGGGAAGGCGGGGGATCCAGATACGCAGTATTTT. Translating gives CSVQGKAGDPDTQYF.

V usage is TRBV28 and J usage is TRBJ1-6; tentative D call: TRBD1 (6 bases). Germline V gene sequence: CDR1 MDHEN, CDR2 SYDVKM. This CDR3 comprises 15 residues. The germline V and J ends were trimmed by 3 bases and 6 bases, with 12 bases remaining between them. The CDR3 reads CASSFLRGGNSPLHF. The CDR3 nucleotides read TGTGCCAGCAGTTTTCTCAGGGGAGGTAATTCACCCCTCCACTTT.

In this sample, this clonotype turned up many times. The J gene is TRBJ2-3, the V gene TRBV20-1; perhaps TRBD2 as D (5 bases). CDR1 DFQATT and CDR2 SNEGSKA come from the germline V gene (reference sequence). The V end was cut by 4 bases, the J end by 6 bases, with 20 bases between. CDR3 length: 15 residues. CDR3 coding DNA: TGCAGTGCTACCCCCTGGGGAACTAGTCCCGATACGCAGTATTTT. This translates into CSATPWGTSPDTQYF.

This clonotype was seen more than once but under ten times. The chain combines TRBV7-2 with TRBJ2-1; the match to TRBD2 covers 14 bases. CDR3 length: 16 residues. J lost 6 bases, V lost 2 bases, and 3 bases had no gene match. The germline gives CDR1 SGHTA, CDR2 FQGNSA. This chain's CDR3 is CASSLYGTSGSNEQFF. Here the CDR3 DNA reads TGTGCCAGCAGCTTATACGGGACTAGCGGGAGCAATGAGCAGTTCTTC.